The T cell receptor (beta chain) described here comes from a study of cytomegalovirus exposure and HLA in healthy donors. Study-level findings and limits: While the bulk of TCR sequences proved rare, some public TCRs turned up in many donors. In an earlier analysis, productive rearrangement rates for most beta V segments clustered near 87% or 30%. Overall, roughly 150 TCR beta chains were annotated as cytomegalovirus-associated.

V lost 3 bases to trimming and J lost 3 bases; unmatched junction nucleotides: 6. CDR1 and CDR2 (germline): SGHDT, YYEEEE. This CDR3 contains 15 residues. Donors sampled were nominally healthy, though unrecorded immune exposures were likely. The PCR contained 60 Vbeta and 13 Jbeta primers. The repertoire was sequenced with immunoSEQ multiplex PCR; TCRdb's copy has only in-frame clones and lacks some. The sample comprises hundreds of thousands of clones, roughly 90% of which are singletons, and about 1% rests with the top ten. A note on this clone: Antigen specificity is unknown.

The sequencing sample was made of PBMCs. This sequence joins TRBV5-6 and TRBJ2-1, with 7 bases identical to TRBD2. The clonotype comes from a woman younger than 30 in good health and CMV-seronegative. The CDR3 bases are TGTGCCAGCAGCTGGGGGAGGGATATCTACAATGAGCAGTTCTTC. Encoded protein: CASSWGRDIYNEQFF.